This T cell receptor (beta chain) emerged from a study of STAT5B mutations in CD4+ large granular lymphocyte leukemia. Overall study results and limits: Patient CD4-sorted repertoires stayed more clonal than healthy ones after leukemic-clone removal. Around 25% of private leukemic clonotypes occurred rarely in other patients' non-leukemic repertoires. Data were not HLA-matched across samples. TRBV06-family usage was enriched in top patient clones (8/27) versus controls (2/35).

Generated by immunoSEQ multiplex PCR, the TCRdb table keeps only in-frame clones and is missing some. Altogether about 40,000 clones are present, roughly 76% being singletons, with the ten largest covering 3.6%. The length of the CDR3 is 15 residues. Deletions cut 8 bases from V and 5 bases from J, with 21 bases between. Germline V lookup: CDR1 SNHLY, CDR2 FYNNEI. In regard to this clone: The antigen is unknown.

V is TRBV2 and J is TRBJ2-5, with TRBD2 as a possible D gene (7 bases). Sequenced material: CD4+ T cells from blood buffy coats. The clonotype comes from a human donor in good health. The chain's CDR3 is CASSSGGGAGETQYF. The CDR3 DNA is TGTGCCAGCTCCTCCGGAGGGGGGGCCGGGGAGACCCAGTACTTC.